This T cell receptor beta chain originates from a study of blood T cell repertoires in COVID-19. For the study at large: The United States, Italy and Spain supplied acute and convalescent COVID-19 samples. The cDNA or gDNA used as material had been derived from T cells, B-cell-depleted T cells, or PBMCs.

CDR1 and CDR2 from the germline V gene are SQVTM and ANQGSEA. This CDR3 contains 14 residues. Trimming took off 6 bases at V and 4 bases at J, with 16 bases between the two ends. As originally analysed: Reference gene primer amplification gave nucleated cell count estimates. Measured with immunoSEQ multiplex PCR; TCRdb has only the in-frame clones, and not every one. V and J calls and clone size are copied from that table; D and trimming were computed from the DNA. The repertoire consists of 120,000 to 150,000 clones, with more than 70% occurring once and the leading ten covering roughly a tenth. Material: peripheral blood. This chain connects TRBV29-1 to TRBJ2-1; a possible D gene is TRBD1 (6 bases). This TCR was recovered from a man aged 50 to 59 with active or convalescent COVID-19. The CDR3 nucleotides are TGCAGCGTGGAAAGGGACAAGAGATACAATGAGCAGTTCTTC. Its translation: CSVERDKRYNEQFF.